The 31 T cell receptor beta chains given below trace back to one sample, sequenced in a study of control samples from healthy donors and cancer patients. Data came from immunoSEQ multiplex PCR; TCRdb stores just in-frame clones and leaves some out. The top ten hold 1.6% of the sample, which has about 51,000 clones, 89% seen once. Sequencing was carried out using PBMCs. All receptors derive from a middle-aged man with colorectal cancer.

V gene TRBV7-2 combines with J gene TRBJ1-3; the match to TRBD1 covers 8 bases. J lost 10 bases, V lost 5 bases, and 13 bases had no gene match. Germline lookup yields CDR1 SGHTA and CDR2 FQGNSA. This CDR3 has 15 amino acids. CDR3 bases: TGTGCCAGCAGCCACCGTCTGGGGACAGGCTCTACCATATATTTT. Protein product: CASSHRLGTGSTIYF.

The chain couples TRBV5-4 to TRBJ2-3, with a possible D match to TRBD2 (5 bases). Germline CDR1 is SGHNT and CDR2 is YYREEE (reference sequence). CDR3 size: 12 residues. Trimming stripped 4 bases from V and 4 bases from J, with 7 bases between. CDR3: CASSGSADTQYF. In DNA form, the CDR3 reads TGTGCCAGCAGCGGGAGTGCAGATACGCAGTATTTT.

The rearrangement links TRBV7-2 to TRBJ2-3, with a weak D call TRBD2 (5 bases). CDR3 size: 15 residues. In germline, CDR1 is SGHTA, CDR2 FQGNSA. V was shortened by 6 bases and J by 1 base, with 14 bases between the two germline ends. CDR3 loop: CASRVGGSGTDTQYF. CDR3 coding DNA: TGTGCCAGCAGGGTTGGTGGTAGCGGCACAGATACGCAGTATTTT.

CDR3 nucleotides: TGTGCCAGCAGCTTGGACAGGGTGAGGGAGCAGTACTTC. It yields the protein CASSLDRVREQYF. The chain recombines TRBV7-2 with TRBJ2-7, with 8 bases lining up with TRBD1. This CDR3 region has 13 residues. V lost 3 bases, J lost 7 bases, and 5 bases stayed unmatched. Germline CDR1 reads SGHTA; CDR2 reads FQGNSA. Complete variable domain (other parts from reference TRBV7-2 and TRBJ2-7): GAGVSQSPSNKVTEKGKDVELRCDPISGHTALYWYRQSLGQGLEFLIYFQGNSAPDKSGLPSDRFSAERTGGSVSTLTIQRTQQEDSAVYLCASSLDRVREQYFGPGTRLTVT.

This chain connects TRBV27 to TRBJ2-2; TRBD2 might be the D (5 bases). CDR1 MNHEY and CDR2 SMNVEV come from the germline V gene (reference sequence). The germline V and J ends were trimmed by 6 bases and 1 base, with 18 bases remaining between them. CDR3 length: 17 residues. In DNA form, the CDR3 reads TGTGCCAGCAGCCCCCGCCGGGGTCGGTTGAACACCGGGGAGCTGTTTTTT. Its translation is CASSPRRGRLNTGELFF.

The chain uses TRBV7-9 and TRBJ1-2; D might be TRBD1 (6 bases). Trimming took off 1 base at V and 8 bases at J, with 17 bases between the two ends. The CDR3 consists of 15 residues. The germline V gene has CDR1 SEHNR and CDR2 FQNEAQ (reference sequence). The CDR3 DNA is TGTGCCAGCAGCTTAGAAAGGGGCGGGGGCGTAGGCTACACCTTC. Residues: CASSLERGGGVGYTF. Full variable domain (outside the CDR3, taken from reference TRBV7-9 and TRBJ1-2): DTGVSQNPRHKITKRGQNVTFRCDPISEHNRLYWYRQTLGQGPEFLTYFQNEAQLEKSRLLSDRFSAERPKGSFSTLEIQRTEQGDSAMYLCASSLERGGGVGYTFGSGTRLTVV.

The V and J genes are TRBV7-9 and TRBJ2-2; weak D call: TRBD1 (7 bases). The CDR3 loop spans 16 amino acids. In germline, CDR1 is SEHNR, CDR2 FQNEAQ (reference sequence). Trimming removed 5 bases from V and 3 bases from J, with 16 bases in between. CDR3 DNA sequence: TGTGCCAGCAGCCCGAGCTCCAGGGGGGACACCGGGGAGCTGTTTTTT. As protein: CASSPSSRGDTGELFF.

This clone was observed a single time. The chain couples TRBV11-2 to TRBJ2-3; the D is unclear. Trimming cost V 1 base and J 5 bases, with 4 bases left between them. Germline CDR1 is SGHAT and CDR2 is FQNNGV. The CDR3 spans 12 residues. In DNA, the CDR3 is TGTGCCAGCAGCTTAGGGGGAGATACGCAGTATTTT. Its translation is CASSLGGDTQYF.

This clone was observed a few times. The chain uses TRBV27 and TRBJ1-2; 9 bases align to TRBD1. The CDR3 is 14 amino acids. V dropped 5 bases and J dropped 7; count of bases not matched to a gene: 8. Germline-derived CDR1 and CDR2 are MNHEY and SMNVEV (reference sequence). The CDR3: CASSILQGASGYTF. The CDR3 coding sequence is TGTGCCAGCAGTATATTACAGGGGGCGAGTGGCTACACCTTC.

This chain joins TRBV27 and TRBJ2-7, with 8 bases identical to TRBD2. Germline V gene sequence: CDR1 MNHEY, CDR2 SMNVEV (reference sequence). This CDR3 region has 16 residues. The J segment lost 0 bases and the V segment lost 5 bases, leaving 9 bases of the junction unmatched. The chain's CDR3 is CASSTAGGAYSYEQYF. DNA for the CDR3: TGTGCCAGCAGTACCGCCGGGGGGGCCTACTCCTACGAGCAGTACTTC.

This clone has only one observation. The J gene is TRBJ1-2, the V gene TRBV28; D might be TRBD1 (5 bases). The CDR3 length is 15 residues. The germline V gene has CDR1 MDHEN and CDR2 SYDVKM. V lost 5 bases and J lost 3, with 16 bases in between. CDR3 bases: TGTGCCAGCAGTGAGATTTCAGGGAAGGACTATGGCTACACCTTC. It specifies CASSEISGKDYGYTF.

This clone is a singleton in its sample. The rearrangement joins TRBV10-3 to TRBJ1-1, with D possibly matching TRBD1 (5 bases). The ends were cut back, 8 bases at V and 1 base at J, with 11 bases in the middle. CDR1 is ENHRY and CDR2 is SYGVKD in the germline V gene. This CDR3 comprises 13 residues. The CDR3 DNA reads TGTGCCATCCAACGGGGGTCGAACACTGAAGCTTTCTTT. Its protein product is CAIQRGSNTEAFF.

The chain is built from TRBV7-9 and TRBJ2-1; 8 bases line up with TRBD2. The V segment lost 4 bases and the J segment 8 bases; nucleotides outside the gene matches: 19. Per the germline V gene, CDR1 is SEHNR and CDR2 is FQNEAQ (reference sequence). The CDR3 contains 18 residues. Here the CDR3 reads CASSSASGGTRIRDEQFF. In nucleotides, the CDR3 is TGTGCCAGCAGCTCAGCGTCCGGGGGGACTAGAATTAGAGATGAGCAGTTCTTC.

DNA of the CDR3: TGTGCCAGCATGAAGGAATACAATGAGCAGTTCTTC. This gives the protein CASMKEYNEQFF. This chain joins TRBV2 and TRBJ2-1; D ambiguous. CDR3 size: 12 residues. V was pared by 7 bases and J by 4 bases, with 8 bases between. Germline V gene lookup returns CDR1 SNHLY and CDR2 FYNNEI.

J is TRBJ2-7 and V is TRBV4-2; 9 bases line up with TRBD2. V dropped 0 bases and J dropped 6; count of bases not matched to a gene: 9. This CDR3 contains 16 residues. Looked up from germline, CDR1 is LGHNA and CDR2 is YNFKEQ. CDR3 amino acids: CASSQDVAREGVEQYF. As DNA, the CDR3 is TGTGCCAGCAGCCAAGATGTCGCGCGGGAGGGAGTCGAGCAGTACTTC.

The chain joins TRBV11-2 to TRBJ1-6, with TRBD1 matching over 7 bases. The CDR3 consists of 14 residues. Trimming at V came to 6 bases and at J to 6 bases, leaving 5 bases not matched to a gene. Germline assignment: CDR1 SGHAT and CDR2 FQNNGV. Written as DNA, the CDR3 is TGTGCCAGCAGTTTTAGACAGGGTAATTCACCCCTCCACTTT. This sequence encodes CASSFRQGNSPLHF.

V gene TRBV6-6 combines with J gene TRBJ1-6; possibly TRBD1 for D (5 bases). Per the germline V gene, CDR1 is MNHNY and CDR2 is SVGAGI (reference sequence). Deletions cut 5 bases from V and 6 bases from J, with 17 bases between. CDR3 length equals 16 residues. The CDR3 loop is CASSPLGGDPNSPLHF. The CDR3 nucleotides read TGTGCCAGCAGTCCGCTCGGAGGGGACCCTAATTCACCCCTCCACTTT.

The V and J genes are TRBV10-1 and TRBJ2-1; a weak D match, TRBD2 (6 bases). Trimming shortened V by 4 bases and J by 4 bases, and 11 bases separated the two germline ends. Per germline, CDR1 WNHNN and CDR2 SYGVQD (reference sequence). The CDR3 spans 14 residues. The CDR3 here is CASSVGRGYNEQFF. The CDR3 coding sequence is TGCGCCAGCAGTGTCGGGAGAGGGTACAATGAGCAGTTCTTC.

The chain has TRBV2 and TRBJ2-7; 10 bases agree with TRBD1. The CDR3 spans 19 residues. J was trimmed by 0 bases and V by 5 bases; bases with no gene match: 16. In germline, CDR1 is SNHLY, CDR2 FYNNEI. The CDR3: CASSNSSGQGLFSSYEQYF. The CDR3 DNA follows: TGTGCCAGCAGTAATAGTTCGGGACAGGGGCTTTTCAGCTCCTACGAGCAGTACTTC. Drawing the rest from reference TRBV2 and TRBJ2-7, the complete variable domain is EPEVTQTPSHQVTQMGQEVILRCVPISNHLYFYWYRQILGQKVEFLVSFYNNEISEKSEIFDDQFSVERPDGSNFTLKIRSTKLEDSAMYFCASSNSSGQGLFSSYEQYFGPGTRLTVT.

V is TRBV7-9 and J is TRBJ2-5, with D perhaps TRBD1 (6 bases). Germline-derived CDR1 and CDR2 are SEHNR and FQNEAQ (reference sequence). The CDR3 has 14 amino acids. The V and J ends lost 5 bases and 2 bases respectively, with 12 bases between them. This CDR3 reads CASSASGAQETQYF. DNA of the CDR3: TGTGCCAGCAGCGCCTCAGGGGCGCAAGAGACCCAGTACTTC.

The rearrangement uses TRBV24-1 and TRBJ2-1; the D is unclear. The CDR3 spans 16 residues. The V end was cut by 5 bases, the J end by 0 bases, with 13 bases between. The germline V gene has CDR1 KGHDR and CDR2 SFDVKD. The CDR3 region has the DNA TGTGCCACCAGTGGACGGACGGAGAGCTCCTACAATGAGCAGTTCTTC. Its translation is CATSGRTESSYNEQFF.

This sequence joins TRBV11-3 and TRBJ1-2; D is perhaps TRBD1 (5 bases). This CDR3 has 14 amino acids. Trimming removed 4 bases at V and 7 bases at J, with 16 bases between. The germline V gene has CDR1 SGHNT and CDR2 YENEEA. The CDR3 here is CASSSRAVQGGYTF. The DNA for the CDR3 is TGTGCCAGCAGCTCTCGAGCGGTCCAGGGTGGCTACACCTTC.

This sequence joins TRBV19 and TRBJ1-2; possibly TRBD1 for D (5 bases). There are 12 residues in the CDR3. V lost 6 bases and J lost 8, with 13 bases in between. Germline V gene data show CDR1 as LNHDA and CDR2 as SQIVND (reference sequence). CDR3 coding DNA: TGTGCCAGTAGGCCCGGGGCGAGAGGCTACACCTTC. Protein: CASRPGARGYTF.

This clone appeared once. This rearrangement joins TRBV13 to TRBJ2-3; 9 positions agree with TRBD2. The CDR3 loop spans 18 amino acids. Germline CDR1 is PRHDT and CDR2 is FYEKMQ (reference sequence). Unmatched junction bases numbered 9, after V lost 1 base and J lost 1 base. CDR3 nucleotides: TGTGCCAGCAGCTTAGAACTAAGTCTAGCGGGACGCACAGATACGCAGTATTTT. Translated, it gives CASSLELSLAGRTDTQYF.

This CDR3 reads CASSLRKAGDEQYF. DNA for the CDR3: TGTGCCAGCAGTTTAAGAAAGGCGGGGGACGAGCAGTACTTC. The chain recombines TRBV27 with TRBJ2-7, with 7 bases matching TRBD2. Looked up from germline, CDR1 is MNHEY and CDR2 is SMNVEV (reference sequence). This CDR3 region has 14 residues. Trimming took 2 bases from V and 5 from J; bases not matched to a gene: 6.

The V gene is TRBV6-4, the J gene TRBJ2-4, with 10 bases fitting TRBD1. V shed 0 bases, J shed 0 bases, and the junction held 2 bases outside the gene matches. The CDR3 spans 17 residues. The germline gives CDR1 MRHNA, CDR2 SNTAGT. CDR3: CASSDSGQGLAKNIQYF. In nucleotides, the CDR3 is TGTGCCAGCAGTGACTCGGGACAGGGGCTAGCCAAAAACATTCAGTACTTC.

The chain carries TRBV4-1 and TRBJ1-4; 10 bases are shared with TRBD1. The CDR3 is 19 amino acids. V was pared by 0 bases and J by 6 bases, with 13 bases of the junction left unmatched. Germline CDR1 reads MGHRA; CDR2 reads YSYEKL. CDR3 loop: CASSQDLRQGAYIYEKLFF. CDR3 DNA: TGCGCCAGCAGCCAAGATTTACGACAGGGGGCCTACATATATGAAAAACTGTTTTTT.

The chain uses TRBV7-9 and TRBJ2-7; the D gene is possibly TRBD2 (7 bases). The germline CDR1 and CDR2 sequences are SEHNR and FQNEAQ (reference sequence). The CDR3 totals 16 residues. The V and J ends lost 5 bases and 3 bases respectively, with 20 bases between them. The CDR3 region is CASSPEGGAPLYEQYF. The CDR3 coding sequence is TGTGCCAGCAGCCCCGAGGGGGGGGCGCCTCTCTACGAGCAGTACTTC. The full variable domain, with the rest looked up from reference TRBV7-9 and TRBJ2-7, is DTGVSQNPRHKITKRGQNVTFRCDPISEHNRLYWYRQTLGQGPEFLTYFQNEAQLEKSRLLSDRFSAERPKGSFSTLEIQRTEQGDSAMYLCASSPEGGAPLYEQYFGPGTRLTVT.

The genes are TRBV4-2 and TRBJ2-5, with TRBD2 matching over 10 bases. Germline CDR1 LGHNA, CDR2 YNFKEQ. V shed 3 bases, J shed 0 bases, and the junction held 7 bases outside the gene matches. The CDR3 is 17 amino acids. The CDR3 DNA follows: TGTGCCAGCAGCCACGACAGGACTAGCGGCTACCAAGAGACCCAGTACTTC. This codes for CASSHDRTSGYQETQYF.

This chain links TRBV5-4 with TRBJ2-1; either TRBD1 or TRBD2 may fit D (5 bases each). The V gene's germline CDR1 is SGHNT and CDR2 YYREEE (reference sequence). CDR3 size: 12 residues. V lost 4 bases and J lost 9, with 11 bases in between. CDR3 in DNA: TGTGCCAGCAGCGCCGGGACCGGTGAGCAGTTCTTC. Its translation is CASSAGTGEQFF. The variable domain in full, completed from reference TRBV5-4 and TRBJ2-1, reads ETGVTQSPTHLIKTRGQQVTLRCSSQSGHNTVSWYQQALGQGPQFIFQYYREEENGRGNFPPRFSGLQFPNYSSELNVNALELDDSALYLCASSAGTGEQFFGPGTRLTVL.

The rearrangement links TRBV5-1 to TRBJ2-4; maybe TRBD1 (5 bases). The CDR3 covers 16 residues. Trimming left V 0 bases short and J 8 bases short, with 18 bases between. Germline V gene lookup returns CDR1 SGHRS and CDR2 YFSETQ. The CDR3 protein is CASSLEGFGAKDIQYF. CDR3 nucleotide sequence: TGCGCCAGCAGCTTGGAGGGGTTTGGAGCAAAAGACATTCAGTACTTC.